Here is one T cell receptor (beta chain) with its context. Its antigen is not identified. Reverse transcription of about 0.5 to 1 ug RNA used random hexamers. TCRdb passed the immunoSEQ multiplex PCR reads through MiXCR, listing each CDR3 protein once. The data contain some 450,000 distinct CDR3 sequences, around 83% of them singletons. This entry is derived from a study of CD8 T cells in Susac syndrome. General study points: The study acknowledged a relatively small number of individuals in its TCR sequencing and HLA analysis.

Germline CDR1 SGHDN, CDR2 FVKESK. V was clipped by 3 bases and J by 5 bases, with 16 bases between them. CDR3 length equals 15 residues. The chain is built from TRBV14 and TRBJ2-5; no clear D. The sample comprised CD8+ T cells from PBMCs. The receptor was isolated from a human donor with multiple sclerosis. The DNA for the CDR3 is TGTGCCAGCAGCCACGCCTATGAGGTTTGGGAGACCCAGTACTTC. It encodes CASSHAYEVWETQYF.